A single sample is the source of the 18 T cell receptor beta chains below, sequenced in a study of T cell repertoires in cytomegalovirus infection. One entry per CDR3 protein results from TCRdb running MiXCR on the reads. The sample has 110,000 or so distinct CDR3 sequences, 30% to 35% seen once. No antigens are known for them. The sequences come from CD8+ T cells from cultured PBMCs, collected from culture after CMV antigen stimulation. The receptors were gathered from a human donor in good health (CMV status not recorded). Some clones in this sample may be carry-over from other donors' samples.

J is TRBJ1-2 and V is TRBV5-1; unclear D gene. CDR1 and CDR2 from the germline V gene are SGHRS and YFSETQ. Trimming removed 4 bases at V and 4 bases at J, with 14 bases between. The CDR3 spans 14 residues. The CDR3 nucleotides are TGCGCCAGCAGCGAGACCCATGGTATCTATGGCTACACCTTC. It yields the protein CASSETHGIYGYTF.

The CDR3 DNA reads TGTGCCAGCAGCCCCTCGCGTCGGGACAGCTATGGCTACACCTTC. Its translation is CASSPSRRDSYGYTF. V gene TRBV7-9 combines with J gene TRBJ1-2; TRBD1 aligns across 7 bases. The J segment lost 4 bases and the V segment lost 5 bases, leaving 10 bases of the junction unmatched. The germline gives CDR1 SEHNR, CDR2 FQNEAQ (reference sequence). The CDR3 length is 15 residues. Using reference TRBV7-9 and TRBJ1-2 for the parts outside the CDR3, the full variable domain is DTGVSQNPRHKITKRGQNVTFRCDPISEHNRLYWYRQTLGQGPEFLTYFQNEAQLEKSRLLSDRFSAERPKGSFSTLEIQRTEQGDSAMYLCASSPSRRDSYGYTFGSGTRLTVV.

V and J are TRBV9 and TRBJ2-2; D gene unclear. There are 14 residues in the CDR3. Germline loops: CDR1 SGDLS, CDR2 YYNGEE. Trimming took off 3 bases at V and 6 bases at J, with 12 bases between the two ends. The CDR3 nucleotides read TGTGCCAGCAGCGGCTCTAGTTTCCCCGGGGAGCTGTTTTTT. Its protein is CASSGSSFPGELFF.

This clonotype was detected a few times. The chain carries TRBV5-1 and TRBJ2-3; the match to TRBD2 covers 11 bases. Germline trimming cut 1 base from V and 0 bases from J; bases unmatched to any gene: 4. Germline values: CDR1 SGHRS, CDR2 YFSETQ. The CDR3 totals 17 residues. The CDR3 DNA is TGCGCCAGCAGCTTGTGGCTAGCGGGGGGTAGCACAGATACGCAGTATTTT. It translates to CASSLWLAGGSTDTQYF.

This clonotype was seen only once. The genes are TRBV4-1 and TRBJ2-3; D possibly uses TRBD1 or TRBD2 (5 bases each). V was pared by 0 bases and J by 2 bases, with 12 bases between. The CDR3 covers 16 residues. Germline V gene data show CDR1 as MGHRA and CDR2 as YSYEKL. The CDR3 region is CASSQDRSGTTDTQYF. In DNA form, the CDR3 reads TGCGCCAGCAGCCAAGATCGTAGTGGGACCACAGATACGCAGTATTTT.

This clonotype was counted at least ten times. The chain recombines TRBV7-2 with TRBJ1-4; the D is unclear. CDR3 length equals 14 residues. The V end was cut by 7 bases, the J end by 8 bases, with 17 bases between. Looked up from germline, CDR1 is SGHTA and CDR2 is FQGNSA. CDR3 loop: CASKVDGRPEKLFF. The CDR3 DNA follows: TGTGCCAGCAAGGTGGATGGTCGACCGGAAAAACTGTTTTTT.

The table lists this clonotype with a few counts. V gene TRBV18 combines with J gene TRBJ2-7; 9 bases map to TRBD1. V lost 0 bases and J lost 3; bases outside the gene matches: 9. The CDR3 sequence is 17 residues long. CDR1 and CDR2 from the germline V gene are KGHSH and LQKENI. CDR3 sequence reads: CASSPPIGTGRIYEQYF. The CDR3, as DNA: TGTGCCAGCTCACCACCGATCGGGACAGGGAGAATCTACGAGCAGTACTTC.

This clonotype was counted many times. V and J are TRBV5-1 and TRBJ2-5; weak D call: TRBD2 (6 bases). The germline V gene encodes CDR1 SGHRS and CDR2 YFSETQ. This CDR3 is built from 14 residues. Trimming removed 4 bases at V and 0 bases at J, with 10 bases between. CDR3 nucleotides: TGCGCCAGCAGCCTGGAGGGTTACCAAGAGACCCAGTACTTC. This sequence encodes CASSLEGYQETQYF.

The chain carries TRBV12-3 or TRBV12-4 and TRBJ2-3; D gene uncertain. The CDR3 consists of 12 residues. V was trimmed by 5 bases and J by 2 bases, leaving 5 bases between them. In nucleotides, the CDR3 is TGTGCCAGCAGTCAAACCACAGATACGCAGTATTTT. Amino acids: CASSQTTDTQYF.

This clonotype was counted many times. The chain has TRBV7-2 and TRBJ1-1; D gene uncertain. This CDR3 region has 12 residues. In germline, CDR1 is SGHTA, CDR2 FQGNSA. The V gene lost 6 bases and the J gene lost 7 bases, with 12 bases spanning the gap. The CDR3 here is CASSSESGEAFF. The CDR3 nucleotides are TGTGCCAGCAGTTCCGAAAGCGGTGAAGCTTTCTTT.

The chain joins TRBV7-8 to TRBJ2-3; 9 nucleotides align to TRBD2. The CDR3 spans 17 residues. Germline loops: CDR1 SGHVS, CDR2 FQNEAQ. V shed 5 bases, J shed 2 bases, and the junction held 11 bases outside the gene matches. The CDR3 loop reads CASSPREGAVVTDTQYF. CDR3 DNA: TGTGCCAGCAGCCCGCGGGAGGGTGCAGTAGTCACAGATACGCAGTATTTT.

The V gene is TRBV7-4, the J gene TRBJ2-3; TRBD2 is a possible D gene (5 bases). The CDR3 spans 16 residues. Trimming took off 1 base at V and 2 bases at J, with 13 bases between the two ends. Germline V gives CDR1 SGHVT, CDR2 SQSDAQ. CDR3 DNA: TGTGCCAGCAGCTTAGTAAGGACGGGAAACACAGATACGCAGTATTTT. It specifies CASSLVRTGNTDTQYF.

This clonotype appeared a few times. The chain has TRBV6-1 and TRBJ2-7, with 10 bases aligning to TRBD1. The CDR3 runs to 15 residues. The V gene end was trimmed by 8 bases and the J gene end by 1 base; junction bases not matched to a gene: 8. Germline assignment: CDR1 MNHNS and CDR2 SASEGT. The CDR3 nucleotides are TGTGCCAGCCGGGAGGGACAGGGGCTATCCTACGAGCAGTACTTC. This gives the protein CASREGQGLSYEQYF.

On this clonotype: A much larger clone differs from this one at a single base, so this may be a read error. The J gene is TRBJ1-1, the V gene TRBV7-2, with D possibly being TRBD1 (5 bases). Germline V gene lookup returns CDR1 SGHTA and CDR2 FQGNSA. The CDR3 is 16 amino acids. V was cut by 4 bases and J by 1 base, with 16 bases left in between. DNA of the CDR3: TGTGCCAGCAGCTCCCTAGTGGGGCAGGGGAACACTGAAGCTTTCTTT. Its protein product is CASSSLVGQGNTEAFF.

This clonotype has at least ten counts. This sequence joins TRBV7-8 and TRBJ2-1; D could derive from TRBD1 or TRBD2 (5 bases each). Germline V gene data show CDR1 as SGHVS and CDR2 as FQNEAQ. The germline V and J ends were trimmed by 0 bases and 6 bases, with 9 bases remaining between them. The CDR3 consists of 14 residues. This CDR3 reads CASSLAGGGNEQFF. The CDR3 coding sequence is TGTGCCAGCAGCTTAGCAGGTGGGGGCAATGAGCAGTTCTTC.

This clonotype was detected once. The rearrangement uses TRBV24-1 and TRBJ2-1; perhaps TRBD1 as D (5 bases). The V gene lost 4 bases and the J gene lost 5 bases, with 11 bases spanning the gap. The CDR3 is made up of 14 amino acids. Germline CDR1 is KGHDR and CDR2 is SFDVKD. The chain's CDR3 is CATSDATENNEQFF. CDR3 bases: TGTGCCACCAGTGACGCGACAGAAAACAATGAGCAGTTCTTC.

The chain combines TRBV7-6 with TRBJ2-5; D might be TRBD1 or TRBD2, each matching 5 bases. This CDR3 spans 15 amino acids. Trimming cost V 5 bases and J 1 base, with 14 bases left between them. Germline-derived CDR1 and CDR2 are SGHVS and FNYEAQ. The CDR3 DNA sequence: TGTGCCAGCAGCCGGAGACAGACTACCCAAGAGACCCAGTACTTC. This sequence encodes CASSRRQTTQETQYF.

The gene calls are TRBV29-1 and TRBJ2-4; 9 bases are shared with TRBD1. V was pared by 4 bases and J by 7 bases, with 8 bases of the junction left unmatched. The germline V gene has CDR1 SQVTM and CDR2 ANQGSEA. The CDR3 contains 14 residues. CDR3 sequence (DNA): TGCAGCGTTGGATTGGACAGGGGTAGGAACATTCAGTACTTC. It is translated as CSVGLDRGRNIQYF.